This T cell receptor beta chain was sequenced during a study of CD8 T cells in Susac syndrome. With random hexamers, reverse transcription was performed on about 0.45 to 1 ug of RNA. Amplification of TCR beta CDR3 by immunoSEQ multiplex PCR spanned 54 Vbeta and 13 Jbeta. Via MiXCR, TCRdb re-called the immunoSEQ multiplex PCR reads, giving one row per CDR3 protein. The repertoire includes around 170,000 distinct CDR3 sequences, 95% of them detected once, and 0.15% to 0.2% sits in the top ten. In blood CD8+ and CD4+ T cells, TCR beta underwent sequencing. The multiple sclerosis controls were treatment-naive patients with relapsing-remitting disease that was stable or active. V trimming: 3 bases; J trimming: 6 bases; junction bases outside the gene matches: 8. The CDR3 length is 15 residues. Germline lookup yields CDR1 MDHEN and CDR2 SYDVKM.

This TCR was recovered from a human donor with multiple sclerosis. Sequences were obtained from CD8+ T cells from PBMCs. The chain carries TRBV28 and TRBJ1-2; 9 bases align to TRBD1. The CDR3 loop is CASSFNRGRANGYTF. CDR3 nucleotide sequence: TGTGCCAGCAGTTTTAACAGGGGGCGGGCAAATGGCTACACCTTC.